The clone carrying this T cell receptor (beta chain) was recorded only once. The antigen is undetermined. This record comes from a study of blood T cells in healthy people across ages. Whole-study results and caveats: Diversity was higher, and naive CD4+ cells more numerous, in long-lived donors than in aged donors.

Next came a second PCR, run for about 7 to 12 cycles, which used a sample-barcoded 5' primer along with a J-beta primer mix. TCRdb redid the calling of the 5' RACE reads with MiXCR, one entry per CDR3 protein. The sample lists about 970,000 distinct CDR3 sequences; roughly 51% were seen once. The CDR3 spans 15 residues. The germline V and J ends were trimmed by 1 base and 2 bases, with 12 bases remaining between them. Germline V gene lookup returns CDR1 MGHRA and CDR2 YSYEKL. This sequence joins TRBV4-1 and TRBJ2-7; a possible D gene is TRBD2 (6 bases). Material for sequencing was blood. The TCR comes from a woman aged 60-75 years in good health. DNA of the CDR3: TGCGCCAGCAGCCAAGTGGGGGGACCCACCTACGAGCAGTACTTC. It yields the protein CASSQVGGPTYEQYF.